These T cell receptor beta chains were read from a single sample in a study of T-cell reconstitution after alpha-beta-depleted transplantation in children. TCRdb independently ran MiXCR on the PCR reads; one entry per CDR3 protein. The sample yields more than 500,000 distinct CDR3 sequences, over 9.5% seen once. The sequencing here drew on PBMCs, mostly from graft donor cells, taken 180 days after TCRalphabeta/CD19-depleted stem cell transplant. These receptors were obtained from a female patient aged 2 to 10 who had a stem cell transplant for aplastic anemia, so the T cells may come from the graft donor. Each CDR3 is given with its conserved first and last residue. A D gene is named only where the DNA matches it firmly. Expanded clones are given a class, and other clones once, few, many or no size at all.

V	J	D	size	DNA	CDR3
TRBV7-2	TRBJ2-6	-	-	TGTGCCAGCAGCTTAGGGTTTGGAGGGGCCAACGTCCTGACTTTC	CASSLGFGGANVLTF
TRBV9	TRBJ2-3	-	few	TGTGCCAGCAGCGTTCCCGTGGCGGAACCTAGCACAGATACGCAGTATTTT	CASSVPVAEPSTDTQYF
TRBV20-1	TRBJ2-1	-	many	TGCAGTGCTAGAGTGGGGTATGAGCAGTTCTTC	CSARVGYEQFF
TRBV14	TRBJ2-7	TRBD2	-	TGTGCCAGCAGCCCGTATCTAGCGGGAGGGTCCGAGCAGTACTTC	CASSPYLAGGSEQYF
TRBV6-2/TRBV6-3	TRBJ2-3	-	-	TGTGCCAGCAGTTACTCCACCGATGGGGTAGCGCAGTATTTT	CASSYSTDGVAQYF
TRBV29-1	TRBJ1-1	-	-	TGCAGCGTCCCGACCCCTGTCAGGGAGGGCACTGAAGCTTTCTTT	CSVPTPVREGTEAFF
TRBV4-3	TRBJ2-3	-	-	TGCGCCAGCAGCCAAGACAGGGAGGGGGCAGATACGCAGTATTTT	CASSQDREGADTQYF
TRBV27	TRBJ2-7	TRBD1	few	TGTGCCAGCAGTACAGCCGGGACAGGGGGCCACGAGCAGTACTTC	CASSTAGTGGHEQYF
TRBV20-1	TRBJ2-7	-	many	TGCAGTGCTAGAGATCCCGTTGGAGCCTACGAGCAGTACTTC	CSARDPVGAYEQYF
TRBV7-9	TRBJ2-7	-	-	TGTGCCAGCAGCCCAGGAGGCTCGCCCGAGCAGTACTTC	CASSPGGSPEQYF
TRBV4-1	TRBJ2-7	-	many	TGCGCCAGCAGCCTAAAAGCCCCCGGGACCGATGGACCCGGGGAGCAGTACTTC	CASSLKAPGTDGPGEQYF
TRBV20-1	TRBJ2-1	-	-	TGCAGTGCTAGAGATGTGCTGTGGGACAATGAGCAGTTCTTC	CSARDVLWDNEQFF
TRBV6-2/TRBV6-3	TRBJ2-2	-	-	TGTGCCAGCAGTTTCCCACAGGGTAACACCGGGGAGCTGTTTTTT	CASSFPQGNTGELFF
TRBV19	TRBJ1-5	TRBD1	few	TGTGCCAGTAGACCCCCGACAGGGAATGGCAATCAGCCCCAGCATTTT	CASRPPTGNGNQPQHF
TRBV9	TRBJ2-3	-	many	TGTGCCAGCAGCGTAGCGGTCGAGGTCACAGATACGCAGTATTTT	CASSVAVEVTDTQYF
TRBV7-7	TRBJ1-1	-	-	TGTGCCAGCAGCTTGAGACAGGACACTGAAGCTTTCTTT	CASSLRQDTEAFF